This T cell receptor (beta chain) stems from a study of cytomegalovirus exposure and HLA in healthy donors. Study-wide background: A subsequent analysis stated that the 120 or so validation repertoires were run on the same platform as the approximately 660 first-cohort repertoires. Whole-study findings and limits: In the roughly 120 validation repertoires, a later analysis found that first-cohort TCR clusters tended to co-occur. The investigators catalogued under 200 TCR beta chains as cytomegalovirus-associated. The classifier reportedly diagnosed cytomegalovirus status with high sensitivity and specificity.

In regard to this clone: What it recognizes is unknown.

Produced via immunoSEQ multiplex PCR; TCRdb's table is partial and in-frame only. The sample holds approximately 300,000 clones, roughly 88% seen once. V shed 4 bases and J shed 3 bases, with 19 bases lying between them. Germline V gene data show CDR1 as MNHEY and CDR2 as SMNVEV (reference sequence). This CDR3 is built from 17 residues. The sequence was collected from a woman aged 18-30 years in good health and CMV-seronegative. Sequencing was carried out using PBMCs. This chain uses TRBV27 with TRBJ2-4; tentatively, D is TRBD2 (7 bases). CDR3 sequence reads: CASSSDWGGGNKNIQYF. As DNA, the CDR3 is TGTGCCAGCAGTTCCGACTGGGGGGGCGGGAACAAAAACATTCAGTACTTC.